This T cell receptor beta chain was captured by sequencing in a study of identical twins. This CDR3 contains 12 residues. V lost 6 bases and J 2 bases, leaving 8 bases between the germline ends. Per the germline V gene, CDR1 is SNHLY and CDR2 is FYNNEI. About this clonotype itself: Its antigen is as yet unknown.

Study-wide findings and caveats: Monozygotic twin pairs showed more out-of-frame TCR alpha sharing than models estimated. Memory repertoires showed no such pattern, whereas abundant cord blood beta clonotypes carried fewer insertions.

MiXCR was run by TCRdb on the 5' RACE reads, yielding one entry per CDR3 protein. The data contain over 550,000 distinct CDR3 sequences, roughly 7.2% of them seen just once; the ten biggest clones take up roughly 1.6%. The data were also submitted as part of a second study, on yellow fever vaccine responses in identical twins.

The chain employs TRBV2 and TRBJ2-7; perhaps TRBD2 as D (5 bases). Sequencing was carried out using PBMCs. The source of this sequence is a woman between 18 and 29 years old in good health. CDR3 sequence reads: CASRDLAYEQYF. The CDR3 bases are TGTGCCAGCAGGGACTTAGCCTACGAGCAGTACTTC.